The clone carrying this TCR beta chain was seen repeatedly, ten times or more. These data come from a study of CD8 T cells in ankylosing spondylitis. MiXCR, applied by TCRdb to the 5' RACE reads, yields one record per CDR3 protein. The profile shows hundreds of thousands of distinct CDR3 sequences, roughly 25% of them singletons. Sequences were obtained from blood, either unsorted or a sorted T cell fraction (not recorded which). This TCR was sampled from a male donor with ankylosing spondylitis or in good health (not recorded which).

CDR3 DNA: TGCGCCAGTGCCCAAATTCCAACGGCTAGCGGGAGCGTGGGGCAGTTCTTC. Amino acid sequence: CASAQIPTASGSVGQFF. The chain recombines TRBV5-1 with TRBJ2-1, with 10 positions matching TRBD2. The V gene end was trimmed by 8 bases and the J gene end by 12 bases; junction bases not matched to a gene: 23. This CDR3 spans 17 amino acids. Germline loops: CDR1 SGHRS, CDR2 YFSETQ.